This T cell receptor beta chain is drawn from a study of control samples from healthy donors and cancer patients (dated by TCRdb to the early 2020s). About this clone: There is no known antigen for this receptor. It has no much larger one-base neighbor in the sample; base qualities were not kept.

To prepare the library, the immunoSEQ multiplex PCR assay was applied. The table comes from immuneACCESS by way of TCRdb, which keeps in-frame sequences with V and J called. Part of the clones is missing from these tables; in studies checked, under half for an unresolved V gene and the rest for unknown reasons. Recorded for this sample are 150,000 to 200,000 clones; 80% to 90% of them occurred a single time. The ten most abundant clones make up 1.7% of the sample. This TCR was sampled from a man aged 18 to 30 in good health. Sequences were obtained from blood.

The DNA is TGTGCCTGGAGTGTTGGTCGGGGGCAGTACTTC. It translates as CAWSVGRGQYF. The rearrangement combines TRBV30 with TRBJ2-7; TRBD2 is a weak D gene call, 5 bases matching. The CDR3, cysteine through phenylalanine, is 11 amino acids long. This entry keeps only the CDR3 DNA: 33 bases, framed from base 1. The CDR1 and CDR2 encoded by the germline V gene (reference sequence) are GTSNPN and SVGIG. V is reduced by 0 bases and J by 9 bases, leaving a spacing of 9 bases between them.